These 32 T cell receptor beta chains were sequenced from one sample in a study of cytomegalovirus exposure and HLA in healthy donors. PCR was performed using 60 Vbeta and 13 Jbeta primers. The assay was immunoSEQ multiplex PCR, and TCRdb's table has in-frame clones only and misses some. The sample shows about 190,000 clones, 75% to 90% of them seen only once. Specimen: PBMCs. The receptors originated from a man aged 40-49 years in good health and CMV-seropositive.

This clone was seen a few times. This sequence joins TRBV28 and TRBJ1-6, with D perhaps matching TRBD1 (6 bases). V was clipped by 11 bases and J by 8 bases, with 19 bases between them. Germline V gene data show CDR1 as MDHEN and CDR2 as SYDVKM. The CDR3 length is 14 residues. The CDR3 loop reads CAGASGTYYSPLHF. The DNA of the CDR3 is TGTGCCGGTGCTTCCGGGACATATTATTCACCCCTCCACTTT.

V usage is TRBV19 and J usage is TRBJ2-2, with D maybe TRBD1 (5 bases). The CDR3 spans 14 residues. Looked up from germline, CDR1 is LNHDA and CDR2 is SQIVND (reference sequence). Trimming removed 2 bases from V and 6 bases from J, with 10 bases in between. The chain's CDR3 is CASSIQGGAGELFF. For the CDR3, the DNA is TGTGCCAGTAGTATACAGGGCGGAGCCGGGGAGCTGTTTTTT.

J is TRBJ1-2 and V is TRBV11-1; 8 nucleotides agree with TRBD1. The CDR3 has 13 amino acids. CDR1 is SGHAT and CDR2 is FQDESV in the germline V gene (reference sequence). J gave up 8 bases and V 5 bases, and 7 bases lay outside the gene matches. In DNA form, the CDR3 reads TGTGCCAGCAGCCCAGGACAGGGATACGGCTACACCTTC. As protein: CASSPGQGYGYTF. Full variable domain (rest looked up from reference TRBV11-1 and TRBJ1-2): EAEVAQSPRYKITEKSQAVAFWCDPISGHATLYWYRQILGQGPELLVQFQDESVVDDSQLPKDRFSAERLKGVDSTLKIQPAELGDSAMYLCASSPGQGYGYTFGSGTRLTVV.

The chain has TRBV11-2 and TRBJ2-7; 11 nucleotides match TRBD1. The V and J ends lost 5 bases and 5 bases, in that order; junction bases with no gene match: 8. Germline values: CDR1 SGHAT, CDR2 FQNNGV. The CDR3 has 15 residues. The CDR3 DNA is TGTGCCAGCAGCCGAAGGACAGGGGGCCAGGACGAGCAGTACTTC. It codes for CASSRRTGGQDEQYF.

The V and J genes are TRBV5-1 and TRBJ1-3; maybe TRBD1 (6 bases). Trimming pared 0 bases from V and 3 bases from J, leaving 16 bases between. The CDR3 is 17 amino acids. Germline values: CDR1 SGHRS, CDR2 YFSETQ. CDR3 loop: CASSLEGGRGGGNTIYF. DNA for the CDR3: TGCGCCAGCAGCTTGGAAGGTGGCAGGGGTGGTGGAAACACCATATATTTT.

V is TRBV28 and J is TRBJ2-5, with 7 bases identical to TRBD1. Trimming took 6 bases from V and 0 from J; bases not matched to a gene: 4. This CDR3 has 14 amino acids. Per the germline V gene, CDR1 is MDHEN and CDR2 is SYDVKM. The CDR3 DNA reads TGTGCCAGCAGCCTCAGGGGGAACCAAGAGACCCAGTACTTC. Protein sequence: CASSLRGNQETQYF.

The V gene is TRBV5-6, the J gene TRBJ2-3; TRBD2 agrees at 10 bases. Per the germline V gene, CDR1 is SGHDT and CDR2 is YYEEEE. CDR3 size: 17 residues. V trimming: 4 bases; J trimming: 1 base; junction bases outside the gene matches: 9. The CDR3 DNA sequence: TGTGCCAGCAGCCGTAGACTAGCGGGTTTTCGCACAGATACGCAGTATTTT. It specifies CASSRRLAGFRTDTQYF.

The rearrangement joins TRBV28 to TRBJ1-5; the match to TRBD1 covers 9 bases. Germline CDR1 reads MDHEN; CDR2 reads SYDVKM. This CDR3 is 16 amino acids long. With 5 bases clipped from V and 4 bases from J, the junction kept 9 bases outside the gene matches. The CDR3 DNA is TGTGCCAGCAGTCCCGGACAGGGGCGGAGAAATCAGCCCCAGCATTTT. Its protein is CASSPGQGRRNQPQHF.

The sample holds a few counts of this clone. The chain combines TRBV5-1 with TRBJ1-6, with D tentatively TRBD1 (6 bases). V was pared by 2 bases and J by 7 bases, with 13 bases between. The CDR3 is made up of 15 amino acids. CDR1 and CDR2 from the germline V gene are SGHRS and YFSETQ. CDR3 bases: TGCGCCAGCAGCTTTGCCATACAGGGCAATTCACCCCTCCACTTT. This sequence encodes CASSFAIQGNSPLHF. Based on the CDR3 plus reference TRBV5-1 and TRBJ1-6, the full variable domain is KAGVTQTPRYLIKTRGQQVTLSCSPISGHRSVSWYQQTPGQGLQFLFEYFSETQRNKGNFPGRFSGRQFSNSRSEMNVSTLELGDSALYLCASSFAIQGNSPLHFGNGTRLTVT.

In nucleotides, the CDR3 is TGTGCCAGCAGCTTACGGGATCGCGACACCATATATTTT. This sequence encodes CASSLRDRDTIYF. V and J are TRBV7-8 and TRBJ1-3, with D unresolved. CDR1 is SGHVS and CDR2 is FQNEAQ in the germline V gene. V lost 2 bases to trimming and J lost 8 bases, with 10 bases between them. The CDR3 length is 13 residues. The variable domain in full, completed from reference TRBV7-8 and TRBJ1-3, reads GAGVSQSPRYKVAKRGQDVALRCDPISGHVSLFWYQQALGQGPEFLTYFQNEAQLDKSGLPSDRFFAERPEGSVSTLKIQRTQQEDSAVYLCASSLRDRDTIYFGEGSWLTVV.

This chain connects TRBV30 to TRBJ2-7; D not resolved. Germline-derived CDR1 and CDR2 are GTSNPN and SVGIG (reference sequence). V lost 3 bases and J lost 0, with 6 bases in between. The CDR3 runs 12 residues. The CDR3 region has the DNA TGTGCCTGGAGCAGGATCTCCTACGAGCAGTACTTC. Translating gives CAWSRISYEQYF.

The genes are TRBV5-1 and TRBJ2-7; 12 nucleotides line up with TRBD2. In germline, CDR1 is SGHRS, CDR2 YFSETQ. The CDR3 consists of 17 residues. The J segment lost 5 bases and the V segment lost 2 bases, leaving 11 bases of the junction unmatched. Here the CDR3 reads CASSFGSSGGAYHEQYF. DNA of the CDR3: TGCGCCAGCAGCTTTGGGTCTAGCGGGGGGGCCTACCACGAGCAGTACTTC.

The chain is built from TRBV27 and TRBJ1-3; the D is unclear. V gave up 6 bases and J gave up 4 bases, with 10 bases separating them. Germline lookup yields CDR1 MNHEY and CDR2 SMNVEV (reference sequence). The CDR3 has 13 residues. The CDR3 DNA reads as TGTGCCAGCAGGGCGGGCGCCGGAAACACCATATATTTT. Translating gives CASRAGAGNTIYF.

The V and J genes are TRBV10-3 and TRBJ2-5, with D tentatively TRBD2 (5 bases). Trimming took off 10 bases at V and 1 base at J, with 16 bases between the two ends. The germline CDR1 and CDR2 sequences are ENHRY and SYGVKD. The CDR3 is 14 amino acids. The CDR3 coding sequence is TGTGCCACCCTTGGAGGAGGACTCCAAGAGACCCAGTACTTC. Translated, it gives CATLGGGLQETQYF.

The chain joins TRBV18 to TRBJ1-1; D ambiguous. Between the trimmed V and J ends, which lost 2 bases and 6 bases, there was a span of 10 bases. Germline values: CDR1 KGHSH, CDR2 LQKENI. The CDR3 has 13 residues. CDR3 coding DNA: TGTGCCAGCTCACCAGGCCCGTCAGCTGAAGCTTTCTTT. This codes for CASSPGPSAEAFF.

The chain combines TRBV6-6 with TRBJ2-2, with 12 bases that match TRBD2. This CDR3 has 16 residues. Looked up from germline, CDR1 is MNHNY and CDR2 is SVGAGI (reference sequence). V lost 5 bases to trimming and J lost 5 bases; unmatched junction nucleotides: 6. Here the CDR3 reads CASSKLAGGGTGELFF. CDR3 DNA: TGTGCCAGCAGTAAACTAGCGGGGGGCGGGACCGGGGAGCTGTTTTTT.

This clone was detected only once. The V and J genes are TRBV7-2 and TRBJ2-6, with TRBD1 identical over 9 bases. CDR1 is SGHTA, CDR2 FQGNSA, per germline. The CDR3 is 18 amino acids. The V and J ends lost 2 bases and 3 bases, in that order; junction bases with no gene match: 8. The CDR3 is CASSLRGQGLGGANVLTF. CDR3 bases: TGTGCCAGCAGCTTACGGGGACAGGGACTTGGTGGGGCCAACGTCCTGACTTTC.

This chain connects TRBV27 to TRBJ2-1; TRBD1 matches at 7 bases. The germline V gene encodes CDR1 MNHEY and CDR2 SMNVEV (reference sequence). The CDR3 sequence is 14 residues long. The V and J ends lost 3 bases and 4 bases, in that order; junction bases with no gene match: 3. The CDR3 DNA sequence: TGTGCCAGCAGTTTCCGGACAGGTTACAATGAGCAGTTCTTC. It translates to CASSFRTGYNEQFF.

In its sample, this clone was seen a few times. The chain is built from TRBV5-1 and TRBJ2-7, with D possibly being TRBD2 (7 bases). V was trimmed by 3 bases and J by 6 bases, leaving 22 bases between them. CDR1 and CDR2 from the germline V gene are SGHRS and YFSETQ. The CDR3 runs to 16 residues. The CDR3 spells CASSSLWDTGEGEQYF. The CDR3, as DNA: TGCGCCAGCAGCTCGCTCTGGGACACCGGGGAGGGCGAGCAGTACTTC.

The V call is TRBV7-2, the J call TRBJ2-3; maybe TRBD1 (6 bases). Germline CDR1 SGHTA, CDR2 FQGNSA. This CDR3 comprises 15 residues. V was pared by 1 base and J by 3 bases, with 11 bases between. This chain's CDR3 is CASSLGSGETDTQYF. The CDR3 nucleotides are TGTGCCAGCAGCTTAGGATCAGGGGAGACAGATACGCAGTATTTT.

The CDR3 DNA reads TGCGCCAGCAGCGTAGCGGGGAACACAGATACGCAGTATTTT. It is translated as CASSVAGNTDTQYF. The chain combines TRBV10-1 with TRBJ2-3; 8 bases match TRBD2. The germline CDR1 and CDR2 sequences are WNHNN and SYGVQD (reference sequence). Losses at the gene ends were 6 bases for V and 2 bases for J; bases not matched to a gene: 4. This CDR3 is 14 amino acids long.

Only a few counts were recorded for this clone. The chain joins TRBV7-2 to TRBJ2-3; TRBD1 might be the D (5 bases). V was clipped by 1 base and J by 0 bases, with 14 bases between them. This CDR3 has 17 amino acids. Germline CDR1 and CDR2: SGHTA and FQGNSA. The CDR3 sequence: CASSLVSGHFSTDTQYF. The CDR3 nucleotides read TGTGCCAGCAGCTTAGTCAGTGGACATTTTAGCACAGATACGCAGTATTTT.

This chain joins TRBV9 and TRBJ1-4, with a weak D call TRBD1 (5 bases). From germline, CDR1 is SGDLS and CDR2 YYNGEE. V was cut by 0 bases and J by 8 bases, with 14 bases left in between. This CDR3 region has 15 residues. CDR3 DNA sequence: TGTGCCAGCAGCGTAGAGGGGTGGGGATGGGAAAAACTGTTTTTT. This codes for CASSVEGWGWEKLFF.

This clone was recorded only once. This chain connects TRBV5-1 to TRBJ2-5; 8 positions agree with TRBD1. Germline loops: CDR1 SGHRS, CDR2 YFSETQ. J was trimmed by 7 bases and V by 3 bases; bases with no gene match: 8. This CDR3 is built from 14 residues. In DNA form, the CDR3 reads TGCGCCAGCAGCTACCTCGCTACAGGGGGGACCCAGTACTTC. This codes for CASSYLATGGTQYF.

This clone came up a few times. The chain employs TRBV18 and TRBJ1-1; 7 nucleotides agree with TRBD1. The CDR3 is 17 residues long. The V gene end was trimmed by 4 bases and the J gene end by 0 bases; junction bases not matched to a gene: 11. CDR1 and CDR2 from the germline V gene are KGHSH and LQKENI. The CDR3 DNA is TGTGCCAGCTCACTACGCACAGGGGCAAACATGAACACTGAAGCTTTCTTT. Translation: CASSLRTGANMNTEAFF.

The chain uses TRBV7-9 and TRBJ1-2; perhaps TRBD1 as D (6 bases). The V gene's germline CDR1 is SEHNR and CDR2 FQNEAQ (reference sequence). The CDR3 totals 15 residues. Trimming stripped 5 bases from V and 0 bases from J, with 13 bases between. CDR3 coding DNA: TGTGCCAGCAGCCCCACAGGGAGGGCTAACTATGGCTACACCTTC. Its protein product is CASSPTGRANYGYTF.

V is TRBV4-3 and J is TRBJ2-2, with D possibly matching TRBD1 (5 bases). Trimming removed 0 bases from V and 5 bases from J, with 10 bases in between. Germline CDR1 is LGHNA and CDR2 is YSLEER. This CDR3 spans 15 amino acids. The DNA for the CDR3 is TGCGCCAGCAGCCAAGATCTCGCAGGGACCGGGGAGCTGTTTTTT. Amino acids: CASSQDLAGTGELFF.

The CDR3 sequence is CASSPTPTGAGSNEQFF. For the CDR3, the DNA is TGTGCCAGTAGTCCGACACCGACAGGGGCCGGTAGCAATGAGCAGTTCTTC. This chain uses TRBV19 with TRBJ2-1; 8 bases match TRBD1. V lost 5 bases to trimming and J lost 6 bases; unmatched junction nucleotides: 15. This CDR3 spans 17 amino acids. Germline V gives CDR1 LNHDA, CDR2 SQIVND (reference sequence).

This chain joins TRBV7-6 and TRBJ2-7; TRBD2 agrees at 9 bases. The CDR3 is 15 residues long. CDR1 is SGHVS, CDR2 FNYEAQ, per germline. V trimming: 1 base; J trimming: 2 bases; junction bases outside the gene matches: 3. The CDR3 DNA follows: TGTGCCAGCAGCTTAGGGACTAGCGAAACCTACGAGCAGTACTTC. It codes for CASSLGTSETYEQYF. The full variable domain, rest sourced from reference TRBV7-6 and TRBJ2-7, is GAGVSQSPRYKVTKRGQDVALRCDPISGHVSLYWYRQALGQGPEFLTYFNYEAQQDKSGLPNDRFSAERPEGSISTLTIQRTEQRDSAMYRCASSLGTSETYEQYFGPGTRLTVT.

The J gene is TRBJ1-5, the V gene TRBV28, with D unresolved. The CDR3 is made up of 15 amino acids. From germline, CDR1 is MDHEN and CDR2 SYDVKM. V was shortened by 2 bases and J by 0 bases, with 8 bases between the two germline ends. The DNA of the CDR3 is TGTGCCAGCAGTTTAGAGTTACGTAGCAATCAGCCCCAGCATTTT. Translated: CASSLELRSNQPQHF.

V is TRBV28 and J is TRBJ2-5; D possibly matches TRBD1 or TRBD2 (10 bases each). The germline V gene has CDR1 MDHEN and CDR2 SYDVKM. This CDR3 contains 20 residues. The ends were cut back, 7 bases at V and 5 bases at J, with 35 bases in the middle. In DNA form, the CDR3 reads TGTGCCAGCAATTACCGGGACAGGGGTCAGCGGGGGGGGGAGCTGGAGACCCAGTACTTC. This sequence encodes CASNYRDRGQRGGELETQYF.

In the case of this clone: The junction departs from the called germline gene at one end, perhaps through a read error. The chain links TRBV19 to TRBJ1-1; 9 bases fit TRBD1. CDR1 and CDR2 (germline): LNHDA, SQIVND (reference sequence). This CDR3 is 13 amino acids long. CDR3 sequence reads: CASSHQRQGVFSF. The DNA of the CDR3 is TGTGCCAGTAGCCATCAAAGACAGGGGGTGTTCTCATTT.